Listed below are T cell receptor beta chains from one sample, sequenced in a study of cytomegalovirus exposure and HLA in healthy donors. The data were produced by immunoSEQ multiplex PCR, yet TCRdb's version contains in-frame clones alone and is incomplete. Of 120,000 or so clones detected, about 87% appear once; the ten largest clones hold 1.5% to 2%. Sequenced sample: PBMCs. The receptors come from a woman aged 18-29 years in good health and CMV-seronegative. Each CDR3 is given with its conserved first and last residue. Each record gives: J gene, V gene, D gene, clone size, CDR3 protein, CDR3 DNA. D genes are given only for firm matches. Only some rows state a clone size, as once, few, many or a class for expanded clones.

J: TRBJ2-5; V: TRBV18; D: -; size: once; CDR3: CASSSSSETQYF; DNA: TGTGCCAGCTCATCTAGCAGCGAGACCCAGTACTTC
J: TRBJ1-1; V: TRBV6-6; D: TRBD1; size: -; CDR3: CASRLQGVNTEAFF; DNA: TGTGCCAGCAGATTACAGGGGGTGAACACTGAAGCTTTCTTT
J: TRBJ1-2; V: TRBV27; D: TRBD1; size: -; CDR3: CASSAQSGQVNYGYTF; DNA: TGTGCCAGCAGTGCTCAATCCGGACAGGTTAACTATGGCTACACCTTC
J: TRBJ2-1; V: TRBV4-3; D: TRBD2; size: once; CDR3: CASSQDSLASGRTKEQFF; DNA: TGCGCCAGCAGCCAAGATTCATTGGCTAGCGGGAGGACAAAAGAGCAGTTCTTC
J: TRBJ2-7; V: TRBV28; D: -; size: -; CDR3: CASRVPSTYEQYF; DNA: TGTGCCAGCCGGGTTCCAAGTACTTACGAGCAGTACTTC
J: TRBJ1-6; V: TRBV11-2; D: -; size: -; CDR3: CASSAGVGRSYNSPLHF; DNA: TGTGCCAGCAGCGCAGGGGTGGGTCGCTCCTATAATTCACCCCTCCACTTT
J: TRBJ2-1; V: TRBV7-6; D: -; size: -; CDR3: CASSRQTSYNEQFF; DNA: TGTGCCAGCAGCCGACAAACTAGCTACAATGAGCAGTTCTTC
J: TRBJ2-1; V: TRBV15; D: -; size: -; CDR3: CATSRGRTGSFEQFF; DNA: TGTGCCACCAGCAGAGGGAGAACAGGGTCGTTCGAGCAGTTCTTC
J: TRBJ2-3; V: TRBV7-6; D: TRBD2; size: -; CDR3: CASSPTGLAGSPTQYF; DNA: TGTGCCAGCAGCCCAACCGGACTAGCTGGTTCCCCTACGCAGTATTTT
J: TRBJ2-7; V: TRBV12-2; D: -; size: -; CDR3: CASRFLAENHSYEQYF; DNA: TGTGCAAGTCGTTTCTTGGCGGAAAATCACTCCTACGAGCAGTACTTC
J: TRBJ2-1; V: TRBV20-1; D: -; size: -; CDR3: CSAMRANEQFF; DNA: TGCAGTGCCATGAGAGCCAATGAGCAGTTCTTC
J: TRBJ2-7; V: TRBV30; D: TRBD2; size: -; CDR3: CAWSSGGSSYEQYF; DNA: TGTGCCTGGAGTTCCGGGGGGTCCTCCTACGAGCAGTACTTC
J: TRBJ1-1; V: TRBV6-5; D: -; size: once; CDR3: CASSPGNGEAFF; DNA: TGTGCCAGCAGTCCAGGGAACGGTGAAGCTTTCTTT
J: TRBJ2-1; V: TRBV14; D: -; size: -; CDR3: CASSQDTRTYNEQFF; DNA: TGTGCCAGCAGCCAAGATACTAGAACCTACAATGAGCAGTTCTTC
J: TRBJ1-3; V: TRBV28; D: -; size: -; CDR3: CASSSLGNPGNTIYF; DNA: TGTGCCAGCAGTTCTCTTGGCAACCCGGGAAACACCATATATTTT
J: TRBJ1-5; V: TRBV6-5; D: -; size: -; CDR3: CASRRKTNQPQHF; DNA: TGTGCCAGCCGCAGGAAGACCAATCAGCCCCAGCATTTT
J: TRBJ2-2; V: TRBV5-1; D: -; size: -; CDR3: CASSPRQSSGTGELFF; DNA: TGCGCCAGCAGCCCGAGGCAGAGTAGTGGTACCGGGGAGCTGTTTTTT
J: TRBJ1-1; V: TRBV2; D: TRBD1; size: -; CDR3: CASSRARQGGDTEAFF; DNA: TGTGCCAGCAGTCGAGCCCGACAGGGCGGGGACACTGAAGCTTTCTTT
J: TRBJ2-1; V: TRBV4-2; D: TRBD2; size: -; CDR3: CASSQWASGGFDEQFF; DNA: TGTGCCAGCAGCCAATGGGCTAGCGGGGGGTTCGATGAGCAGTTCTTC
J: TRBJ2-5; V: TRBV6-5; D: -; size: -; CDR3: CASSYILGGGTQYF; DNA: TGTGCCAGCAGTTACATACTGGGAGGGGGGACCCAGTACTTC
J: TRBJ2-3; V: TRBV28; D: TRBD2; size: -; CDR3: CASSFVTSGLSTDTQYF; DNA: TGTGCCAGCAGTTTCGTGACTAGCGGGTTAAGCACAGATACGCAGTATTTT
J: TRBJ2-1; V: TRBV30; D: TRBD2; size: -; CDR3: CAWSVTSGYNEQFF; DNA: TGTGCCTGGAGTGTCACTAGCGGTTACAATGAGCAGTTCTTC
J: TRBJ1-3; V: TRBV5-1; D: -; size: -; CDR3: CASSLDQGLKSGNTIYF; DNA: TGCGCCAGCAGCTTGGATCAGGGGTTAAAGTCTGGAAACACCATATATTTT
J: TRBJ1-1; V: TRBV28; D: -; size: -; CDR3: CASSLKWGRGLWTEAFF; DNA: TGTGCCAGCAGTTTAAAGTGGGGACGGGGACTCTGGACTGAAGCTTTCTTT
J: TRBJ2-1; V: TRBV20-1; D: -; size: -; CDR3: CSSLVLNEQFF; DNA: TGCAGCTCACTGGTCCTCAATGAGCAGTTCTTC